This T cell receptor (beta chain) emerged from a study of blood T cell repertoires in COVID-19. Study at large: Acute and convalescent COVID-19 specimens originated in the United States, Italy and Spain.

Germline V gene data show CDR1 as MNHEY and CDR2 as SVGAGI. The CDR3 runs to 16 residues. J gave up 5 bases and V 3 bases, and 12 bases lay outside the gene matches. In the original processing: Amplification of reference gene primers was used by the study to estimate nucleated cell counts. Sequencing was performed with immunoSEQ multiplex PCR; in TCRdb, only in-frame clones are kept and a portion is missing. V and J calls and clone size are as listed in that table; D and trimming were resolved from the DNA. The table lists some 180,000 clones, less than 80% of them singletons. Sequences were obtained from peripheral blood. The TCR sequence derives from a man aged 50-59 years who had recovered from COVID-19. V is TRBV6-5 and J is TRBJ2-5, with 7 bases fitting TRBD1. The DNA of the CDR3 is TGTGCCAGCAGTTATAGACAGGGAATATCAGGGGAGACCCAGTACTTC. Translated, it gives CASSYRQGISGETQYF.